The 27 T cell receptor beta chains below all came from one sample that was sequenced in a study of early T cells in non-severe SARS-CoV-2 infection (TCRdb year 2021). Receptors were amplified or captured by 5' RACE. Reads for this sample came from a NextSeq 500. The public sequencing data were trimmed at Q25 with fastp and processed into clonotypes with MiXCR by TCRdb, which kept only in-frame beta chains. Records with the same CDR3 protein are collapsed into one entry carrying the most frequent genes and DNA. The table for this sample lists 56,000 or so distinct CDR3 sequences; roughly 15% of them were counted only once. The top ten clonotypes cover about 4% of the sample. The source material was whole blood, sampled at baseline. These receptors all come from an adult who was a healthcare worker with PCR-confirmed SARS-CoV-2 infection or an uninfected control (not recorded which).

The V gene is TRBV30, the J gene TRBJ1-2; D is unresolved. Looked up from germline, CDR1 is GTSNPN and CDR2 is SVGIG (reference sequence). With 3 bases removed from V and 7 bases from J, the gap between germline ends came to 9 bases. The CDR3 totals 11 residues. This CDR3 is CAWRVEGGYTF. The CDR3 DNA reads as TGTGCCTGGAGAGTCGAAGGTGGCTACACCTTC.

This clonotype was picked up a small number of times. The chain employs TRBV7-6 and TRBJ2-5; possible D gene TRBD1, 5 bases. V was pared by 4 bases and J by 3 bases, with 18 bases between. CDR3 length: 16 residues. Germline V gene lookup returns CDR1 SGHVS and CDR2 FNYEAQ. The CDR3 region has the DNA TGTGCCAGCAGCTCCCCGACAGTCCGGGCAAAAGAGACCCAGTACTTC. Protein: CASSSPTVRAKETQYF.

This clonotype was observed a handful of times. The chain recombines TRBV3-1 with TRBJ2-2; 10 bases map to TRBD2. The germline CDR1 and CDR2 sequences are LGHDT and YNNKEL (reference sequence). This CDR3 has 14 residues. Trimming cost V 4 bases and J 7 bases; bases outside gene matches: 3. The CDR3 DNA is TGTGCCAGCAGCCTTGCTAGCGGGGGCGGGGAGCTGTTTTTT. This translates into CASSLASGGGELFF.

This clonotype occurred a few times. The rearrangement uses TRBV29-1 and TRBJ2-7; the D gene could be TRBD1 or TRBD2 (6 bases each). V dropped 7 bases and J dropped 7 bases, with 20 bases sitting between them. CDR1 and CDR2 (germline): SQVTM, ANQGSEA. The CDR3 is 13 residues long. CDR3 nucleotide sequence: TGCAGCGCTCAGAACTGGGGGGCTGAGGAGCAGTACTTC. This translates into CSAQNWGAEEQYF.

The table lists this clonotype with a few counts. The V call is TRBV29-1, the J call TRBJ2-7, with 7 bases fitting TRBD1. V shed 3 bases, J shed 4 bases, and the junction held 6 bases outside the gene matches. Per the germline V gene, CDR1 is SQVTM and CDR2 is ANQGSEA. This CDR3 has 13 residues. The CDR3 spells CSVETGPYYEQYF. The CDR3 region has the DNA TGCAGCGTTGAGACAGGGCCTTATTACGAGCAGTACTTC.

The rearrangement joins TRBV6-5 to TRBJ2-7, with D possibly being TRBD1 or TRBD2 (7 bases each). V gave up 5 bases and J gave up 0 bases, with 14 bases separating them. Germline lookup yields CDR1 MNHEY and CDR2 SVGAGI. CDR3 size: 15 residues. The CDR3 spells CASSLRGGPSYEQYF. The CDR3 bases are TGTGCCAGCAGTCTCAGGGGGGGACCCTCCTACGAGCAGTACTTC.

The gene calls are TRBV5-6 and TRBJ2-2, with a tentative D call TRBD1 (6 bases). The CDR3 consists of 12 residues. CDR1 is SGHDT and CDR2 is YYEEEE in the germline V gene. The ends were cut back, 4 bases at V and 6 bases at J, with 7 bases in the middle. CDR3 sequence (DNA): TGTGCCAGCAGCGAGGGGGCCGGGGAGCTGTTTTTT. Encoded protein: CASSEGAGELFF.

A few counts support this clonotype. For the CDR3, the DNA is TGTGCCAGTAGACTAGCGGGAGCAAATGAGCAGTTCTTC. Protein: CASRLAGANEQFF. V and J are TRBV7-2 and TRBJ2-1, with 12 bases aligning to TRBD2. The CDR3 runs to 13 residues. From germline, CDR1 is SGHTA and CDR2 FQGNSA. J was trimmed by 7 bases and V by 9 bases; bases with no gene match: 4.

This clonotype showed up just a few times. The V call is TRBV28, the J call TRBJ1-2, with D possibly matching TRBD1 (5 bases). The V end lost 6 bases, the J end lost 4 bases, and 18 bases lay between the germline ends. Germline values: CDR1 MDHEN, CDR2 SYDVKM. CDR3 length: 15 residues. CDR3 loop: CASSRRAGRSYGYTF. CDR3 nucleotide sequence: TGTGCCAGCAGCCGAAGGGCAGGGCGATCCTATGGCTACACCTTC.

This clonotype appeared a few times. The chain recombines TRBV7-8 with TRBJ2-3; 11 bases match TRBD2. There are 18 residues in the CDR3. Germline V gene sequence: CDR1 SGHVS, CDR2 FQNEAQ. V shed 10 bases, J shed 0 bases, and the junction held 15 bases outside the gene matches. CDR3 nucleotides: TGTGCCACCTCGAGGGGGGGACTAGCGGTCTCTAGCACAGATACGCAGTATTTT. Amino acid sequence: CATSRGGLAVSSTDTQYF. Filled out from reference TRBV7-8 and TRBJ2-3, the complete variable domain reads GAGVSQSPRYKVAKRGQDVALRCDPISGHVSLFWYQQALGQGPEFLTYFQNEAQLDKSGLPSDRFFAERPEGSVSTLKIQRTQQEDSAVYLCATSRGGLAVSSTDTQYFGPGTRLTVL.

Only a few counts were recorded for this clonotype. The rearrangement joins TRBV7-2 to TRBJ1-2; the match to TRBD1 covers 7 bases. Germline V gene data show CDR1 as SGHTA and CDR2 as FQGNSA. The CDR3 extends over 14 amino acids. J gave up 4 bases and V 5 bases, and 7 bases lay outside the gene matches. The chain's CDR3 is CASSPRTGTYGYTF. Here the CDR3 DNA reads TGTGCCAGCAGCCCTAGGACAGGAACCTATGGCTACACCTTC.

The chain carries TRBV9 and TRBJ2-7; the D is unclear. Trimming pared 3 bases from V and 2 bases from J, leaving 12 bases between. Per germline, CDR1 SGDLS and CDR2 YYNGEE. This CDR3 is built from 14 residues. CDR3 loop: CASSANPSTYEQYF. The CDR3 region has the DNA TGTGCCAGCAGCGCCAATCCTTCCACCTACGAGCAGTACTTC.

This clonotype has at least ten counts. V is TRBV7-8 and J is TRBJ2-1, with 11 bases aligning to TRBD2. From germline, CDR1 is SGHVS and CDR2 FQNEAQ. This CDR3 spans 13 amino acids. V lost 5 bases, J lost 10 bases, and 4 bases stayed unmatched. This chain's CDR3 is CASSPRLAGEQFF. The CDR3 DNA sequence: TGTGCCAGCAGCCCACGACTAGCGGGGGAGCAGTTCTTC.

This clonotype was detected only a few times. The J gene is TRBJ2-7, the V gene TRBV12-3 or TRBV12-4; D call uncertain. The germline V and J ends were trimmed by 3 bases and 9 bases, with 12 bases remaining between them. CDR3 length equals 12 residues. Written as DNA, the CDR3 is TGTGCCAGCAGTTTGCATAACAGCGTGCAGTACTTC. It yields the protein CASSLHNSVQYF.

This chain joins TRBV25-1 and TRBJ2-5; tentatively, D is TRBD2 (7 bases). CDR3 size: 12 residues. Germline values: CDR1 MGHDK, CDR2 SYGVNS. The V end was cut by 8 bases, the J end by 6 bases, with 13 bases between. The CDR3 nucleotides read TGTGCCAGCGGGGGGGCTAGCCAGACCCAGTACTTC. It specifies CASGGASQTQYF.

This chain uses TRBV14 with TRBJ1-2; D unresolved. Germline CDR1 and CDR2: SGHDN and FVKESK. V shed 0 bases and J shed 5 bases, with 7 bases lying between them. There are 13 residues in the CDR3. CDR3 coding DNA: TGTGCCAGCAGCCAAGACCTCATATATGGCTACACCTTC. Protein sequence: CASSQDLIYGYTF.

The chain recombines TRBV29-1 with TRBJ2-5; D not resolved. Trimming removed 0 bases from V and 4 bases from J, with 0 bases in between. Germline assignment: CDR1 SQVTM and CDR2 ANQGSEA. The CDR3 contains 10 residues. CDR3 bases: TGCAGCGTTGAAGAAGAGACCCAGTACTTC. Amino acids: CSVEEETQYF.

The CDR3 bases are TGCGCCAGCAGCCTTCTACAGGGGGCCACTGAAGCTTTCTTT. It specifies CASSLLQGATEAFF. The V call is TRBV5-1, the J call TRBJ1-1; 9 nucleotides align to TRBD1. The V gene end was trimmed by 4 bases and the J gene end by 4 bases; junction bases not matched to a gene: 5. From germline, CDR1 is SGHRS and CDR2 YFSETQ. The CDR3 is 14 amino acids.

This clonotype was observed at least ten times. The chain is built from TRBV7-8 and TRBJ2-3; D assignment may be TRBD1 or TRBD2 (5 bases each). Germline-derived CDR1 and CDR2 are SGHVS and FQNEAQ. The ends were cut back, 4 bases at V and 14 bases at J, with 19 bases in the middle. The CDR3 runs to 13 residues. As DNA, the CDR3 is TGTGCCAGCAGCTCCCCCCAAGGGGACCCGCCGTATTTT. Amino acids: CASSSPQGDPPYF.

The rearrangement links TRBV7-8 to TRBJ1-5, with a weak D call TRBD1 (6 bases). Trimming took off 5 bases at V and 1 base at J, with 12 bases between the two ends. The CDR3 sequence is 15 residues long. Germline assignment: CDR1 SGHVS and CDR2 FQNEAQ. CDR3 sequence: CASSLTGMSNQPQHF. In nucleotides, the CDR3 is TGTGCCAGCAGCCTCACAGGGATGAGCAATCAGCCCCAGCATTTT.

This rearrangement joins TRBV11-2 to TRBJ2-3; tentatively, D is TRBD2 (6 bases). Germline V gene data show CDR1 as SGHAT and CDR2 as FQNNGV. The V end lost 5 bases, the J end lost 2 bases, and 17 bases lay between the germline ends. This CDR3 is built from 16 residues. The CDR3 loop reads CASSTEPGLNTDTQYF. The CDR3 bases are TGTGCCAGCAGCACGGAACCGGGACTTAACACAGATACGCAGTATTTT.

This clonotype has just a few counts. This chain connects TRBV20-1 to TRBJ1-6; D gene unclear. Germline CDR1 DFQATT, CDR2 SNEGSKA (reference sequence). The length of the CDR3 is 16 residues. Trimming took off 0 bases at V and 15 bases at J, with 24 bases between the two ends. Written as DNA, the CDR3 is TGCAGTGCTAGAGATCTGTACAGAAAGGTGACCGGGCTCCTCCACTTT. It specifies CSARDLYRKVTGLLHF.

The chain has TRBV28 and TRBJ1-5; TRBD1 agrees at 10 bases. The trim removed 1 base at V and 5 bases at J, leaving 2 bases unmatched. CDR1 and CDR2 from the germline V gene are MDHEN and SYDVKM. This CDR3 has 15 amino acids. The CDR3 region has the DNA TGTGCCAGCAGTTTATTGGACAGGGGGGATCAGCCCCAGCATTTT. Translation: CASSLLDRGDQPQHF.

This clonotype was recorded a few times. CDR3 DNA: TGTGCCACCAGCAGAGATAACAGTCGGCACTATGGCTACACCTTC. Encoded protein: CATSRDNSRHYGYTF. The chain couples TRBV15 to TRBJ1-2; D gene uncertain. The V end lost 0 bases, the J end lost 3 bases, and 11 bases lay between the germline ends. The germline gives CDR1 LNHNV, CDR2 YYDKDF (reference sequence). The CDR3 loop spans 15 amino acids.

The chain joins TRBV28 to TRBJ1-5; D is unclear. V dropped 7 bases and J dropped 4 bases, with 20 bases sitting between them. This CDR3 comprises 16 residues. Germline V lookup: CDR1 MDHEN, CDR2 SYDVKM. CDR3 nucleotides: TGTGCCAGCACCGGGCGGCGGGCAGGCCAGAATCAGCCCCAGCATTTT. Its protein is CASTGRRAGQNQPQHF.

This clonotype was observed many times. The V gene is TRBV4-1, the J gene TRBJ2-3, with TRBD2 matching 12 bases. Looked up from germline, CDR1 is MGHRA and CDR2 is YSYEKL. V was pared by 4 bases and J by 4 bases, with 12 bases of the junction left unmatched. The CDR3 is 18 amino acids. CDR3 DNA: TGCGCCAGCAGCCCAAGACTAGCGGGGGCCTCACGGGCAGATACGCAGTATTTT. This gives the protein CASSPRLAGASRADTQYF.

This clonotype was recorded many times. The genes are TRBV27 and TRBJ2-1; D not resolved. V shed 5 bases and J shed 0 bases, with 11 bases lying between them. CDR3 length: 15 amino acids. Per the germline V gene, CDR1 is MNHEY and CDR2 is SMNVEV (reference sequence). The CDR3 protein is CASSPYPSSYNEQFF. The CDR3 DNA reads TGTGCCAGCAGTCCCTACCCTAGCTCCTACAATGAGCAGTTCTTC.